A single sample is the source of the 3 T cell receptor beta chains below, sequenced in a study of CD8 T cells in ankylosing spondylitis. Whole-study findings and limits: Typical of ankylosing spondylitis blood, it appeared, was a TCR beta motif of about eight highly homologous variants.

In TCRdb, the 5' RACE reads were re-called with MiXCR into one record per CDR3 protein. The table lists about 450,000 distinct CDR3 sequences, 20% to 30% of them singletons. For these TCRs, the target antigens are not known. The source material was blood, either unsorted or a sorted T cell fraction (not recorded which). Receptors were obtained from a male donor with ankylosing spondylitis.

The chain employs TRBV5-1 and TRBJ2-7; TRBD1 agrees at 10 bases. The trim removed 2 bases at V and 4 bases at J, leaving 15 bases unmatched. The CDR3 length is 18 residues. CDR1 is SGHRS, CDR2 YFSETQ, per germline. The DNA of the CDR3 is TGCGCCAGCAGCTTTGATCCGGCCGGGGACAGGGGACCATACGAGCAGTACTTC. This sequence encodes CASSFDPAGDRGPYEQYF.

The V gene is TRBV10-2, the J gene TRBJ1-1, with 7 positions matching TRBD1. V was pared by 6 bases and J by 0 bases, with 13 bases of the junction left unmatched. This CDR3 has 17 residues. Germline lookup yields CDR1 WSHSY and CDR2 SAAADI. The CDR3 region has the DNA TGCGCCAGCAGGGTTTACCCACCGGGGACAGTGAACACTGAAGCTTTCTTT. Translated: CASRVYPPGTVNTEAFF.

This clonotype was counted between two and nine times. The J gene is TRBJ2-5, the V gene TRBV20-1; TRBD2 matches 9 bases. This CDR3 is built from 15 residues. Germline V gene sequence: CDR1 DFQATT, CDR2 SNEGSKA (reference sequence). V was clipped by 0 bases and J by 10 bases; unmatched bases: 12. The CDR3 region is CSARDLGLASRDQYF. CDR3 coding DNA: TGCAGTGCTAGAGATCTTGGACTAGCGAGCCGGGACCAGTACTTC.